This T cell receptor (beta chain) derives from a study of patients and donors after allogeneic stem cell transplantation. Germline V gene lookup returns CDR1 LGHNA and CDR2 YNFKEQ. V dropped 0 bases and J dropped 0 bases, with 5 bases sitting between them. The CDR3 length is 14 residues. This clonotype has just a few counts. TCRdb recomputed calls from the RT-PCR reads with MiXCR, one row per CDR3 protein. Of about 57,000 distinct CDR3 sequences listed, roughly 14% are singletons. The TCR comes from a human donor who was either an allogeneic HSCT recipient or a stem cell or donor lymphocyte infusion donor (not recorded which). It is not recorded whose cells these are; they may come from a transplant donor. The sequencing input was blood, either unsorted or a sorted T cell fraction (not recorded which). This sequence joins TRBV4-2 and TRBJ1-1; D call uncertain. CDR3 sequence: CASSQEVVNTEAFF. In DNA form, the CDR3 reads TGTGCCAGCAGCCAAGAGGTAGTGAACACTGAAGCTTTCTTT.